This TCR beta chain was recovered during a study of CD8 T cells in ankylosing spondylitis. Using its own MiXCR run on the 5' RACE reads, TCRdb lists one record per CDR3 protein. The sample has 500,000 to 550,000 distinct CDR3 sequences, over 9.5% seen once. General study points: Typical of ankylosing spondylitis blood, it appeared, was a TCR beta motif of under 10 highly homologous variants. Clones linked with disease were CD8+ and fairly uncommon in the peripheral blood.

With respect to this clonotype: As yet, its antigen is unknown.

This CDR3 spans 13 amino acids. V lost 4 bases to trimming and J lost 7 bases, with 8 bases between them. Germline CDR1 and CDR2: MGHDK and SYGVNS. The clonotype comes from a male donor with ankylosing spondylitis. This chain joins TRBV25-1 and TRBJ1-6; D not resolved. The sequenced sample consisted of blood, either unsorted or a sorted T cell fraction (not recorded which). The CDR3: CASSGGINSPLHF. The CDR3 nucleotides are TGTGCCAGCAGTGGAGGAATCAATTCACCCCTCCACTTT. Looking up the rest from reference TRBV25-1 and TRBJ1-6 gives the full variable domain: EADIYQTPRYLVIGTGKKITLECSQTMGHDKMYWYQQDPGMELHLIHYSYGVNSTEKGDLSSESTVSRIRTEHFPLTLESARPSHTSQYLCASSGGINSPLHFGNGTRLTVT.